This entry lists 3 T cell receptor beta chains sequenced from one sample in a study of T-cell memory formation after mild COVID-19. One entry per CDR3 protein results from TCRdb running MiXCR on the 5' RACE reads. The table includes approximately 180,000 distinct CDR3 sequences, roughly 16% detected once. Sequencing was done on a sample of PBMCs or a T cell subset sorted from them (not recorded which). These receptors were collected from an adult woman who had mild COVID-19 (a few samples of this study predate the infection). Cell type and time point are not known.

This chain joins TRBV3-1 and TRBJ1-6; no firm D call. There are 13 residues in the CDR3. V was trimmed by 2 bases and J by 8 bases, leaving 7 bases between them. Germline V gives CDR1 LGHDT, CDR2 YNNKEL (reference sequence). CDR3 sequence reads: CASSQNSDSPLHF. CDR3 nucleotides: TGTGCCAGCAGCCAAAACAGTGATTCACCCCTCCACTTT.

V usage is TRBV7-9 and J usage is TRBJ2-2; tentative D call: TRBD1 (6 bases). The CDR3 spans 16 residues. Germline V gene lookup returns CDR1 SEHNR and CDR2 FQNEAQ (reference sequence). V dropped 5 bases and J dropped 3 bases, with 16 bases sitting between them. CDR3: CASSASGTFDTGELFF. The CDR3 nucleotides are TGTGCCAGCAGCGCCTCCGGGACATTCGACACCGGGGAGCTGTTTTTT.

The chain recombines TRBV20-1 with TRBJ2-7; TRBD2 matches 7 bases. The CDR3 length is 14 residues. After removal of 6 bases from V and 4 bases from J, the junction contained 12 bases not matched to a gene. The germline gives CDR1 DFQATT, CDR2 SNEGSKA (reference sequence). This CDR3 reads CSATGGLDAYEQYF. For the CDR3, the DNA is TGCAGTGCCACGGGAGGACTGGATGCTTACGAGCAGTACTTC.